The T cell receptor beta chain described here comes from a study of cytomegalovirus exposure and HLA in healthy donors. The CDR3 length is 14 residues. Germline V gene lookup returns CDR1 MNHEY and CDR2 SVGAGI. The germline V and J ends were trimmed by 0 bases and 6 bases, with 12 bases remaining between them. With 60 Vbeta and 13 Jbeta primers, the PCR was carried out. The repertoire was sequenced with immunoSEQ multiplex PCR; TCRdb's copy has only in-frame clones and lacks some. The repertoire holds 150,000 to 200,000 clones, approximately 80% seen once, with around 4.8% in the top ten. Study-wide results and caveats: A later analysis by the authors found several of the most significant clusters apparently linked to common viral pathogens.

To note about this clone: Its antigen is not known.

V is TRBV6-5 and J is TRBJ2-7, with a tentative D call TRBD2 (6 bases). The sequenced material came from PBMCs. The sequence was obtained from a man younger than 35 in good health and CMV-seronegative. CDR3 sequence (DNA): TGTGCCAGCAGTTACTCGAAGGCGGGGCTCGAGCAGTACTTC. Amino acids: CASSYSKAGLEQYF.